The 18 T cell receptor beta chains below come from one sample, sequenced in a study of regulatory T cells in long-lasting Graves disease. Investigators prepared the TCR beta libraries by applying iRepertoire HTBI primers and Arm-PCR of CDR3 regions. In TCRdb, the multiplex PCR reads were re-called with MiXCR into one record per CDR3 protein. This table has around 250,000 distinct CDR3 sequences, about 17% appearing once. Time point indicated: newly diagnosed GD, antithyroid drugs for less than 3 months. PBMC RNA served as the TCR library source. A further study also used this sample, focusing on T cells in Graves' hyperthyroidism and ophthalmopathy.

The sample in question was peripheral blood mononuclear cells (PBMCs), obtained at new diagnosis, from a patient treated with antithyroid drugs. The receptor source for this set is a woman aged 25 to 45 with Graves disease.

This clonotype was detected a few times. The rearrangement links TRBV6-1 to TRBJ1-1; D is uncertain. Looked up from germline, CDR1 is MNHNS and CDR2 is SASEGT. The CDR3 spans 16 residues. Trimming removed 5 bases at V and 1 base at J, with 17 bases between. The CDR3 here is CASSNPNMPSNTEAFF. CDR3 coding DNA: TGTGCCAGCAGTAACCCTAATATGCCGTCGAACACTGAAGCTTTCTTT.

This clonotype was detected ten times or more. A junction end diverges from the germline sequence, so it may reflect a read error. V is TRBV5-6 and J is TRBJ2-7, with 11 bases fitting TRBD1. The CDR3 totals 14 residues. Germline CDR1 is SGHDT and CDR2 is YYEEEE. CDR3 amino acids: CASRLGQGGHEQYF. CDR3 nucleotide sequence: TGTGCCAGCAGATTGGGACAGGGGGGCCACGAGCAGTACTTC.

There are many counts of this clonotype. The V and J genes are TRBV7-6 and TRBJ2-3; D is uncertain. V was clipped by 1 base and J by 6 bases, with 8 bases between them. The CDR3 totals 13 residues. Per the germline V gene, CDR1 is SGHVS and CDR2 is FNYEAQ. The CDR3 DNA reads TGTGCCAGCAGCTTAGTTTCAGGTGATACGCAGTATTTT. The encoded protein is CASSLVSGDTQYF. Drawing the rest from reference TRBV7-6 and TRBJ2-3, the complete variable domain is GAGVSQSPRYKVTKRGQDVALRCDPISGHVSLYWYRQALGQGPEFLTYFNYEAQQDKSGLPNDRFSAERPEGSISTLTIQRTEQRDSAMYRCASSLVSGDTQYFGPGTRLTVL.

With regard to this clonotype: A far larger clone is off by one base, so a read error is likely. The chain employs TRBV7-2 and TRBJ1-1; tentative D call: TRBD1 (5 bases). Deletions cut 5 bases from V and 10 bases from J, with 17 bases between. The germline V gene encodes CDR1 SGHTA and CDR2 FQGNSA. CDR3 size: 13 residues. The CDR3 DNA follows: TGTGCCAGCAGCCTACGAGCGGGGGGACCAGCTTTCTTT. Its translation: CASSLRAGGPAFF.

The chain uses TRBV18 and TRBJ2-2; 7 nucleotides line up with TRBD1. CDR1 and CDR2 from the germline V gene are KGHSH and LQKENI. This CDR3 is built from 17 residues. J gave up 4 bases and V 6 bases, and 14 bases lay outside the gene matches. This CDR3 reads CASSSRPRQGSTGELFF. The CDR3, as DNA: TGTGCCAGCTCCTCCCGGCCCCGACAGGGATCCACCGGGGAGCTGTTTTTT.

Notes on this clonotype: This could be a read error, since a much larger clone is one nucleotide away. V usage is TRBV6-5 and J usage is TRBJ2-1; 7 bases fit TRBD2. V dropped 2 bases and J dropped 8; count of bases not matched to a gene: 18. Per the germline V gene, CDR1 is MNHEY and CDR2 is SVGAGI. This CDR3 is 18 amino acids long. The CDR3 sequence: CASSYERGVSLTYDEQFF. The CDR3 region has the DNA TGTGCCAGCAGTTACGAACGGGGGGTCTCTCTTACTTACGATGAGCAGTTCTTC.

Remarks on this clonotype: This may arise from a read error, as a much more abundant clone is one base away. This chain connects TRBV6-1 to TRBJ1-5, with D tentatively TRBD1 (6 bases). Per germline, CDR1 MNHNS and CDR2 SASEGT. This CDR3 spans 14 amino acids. In DNA form, the CDR3 reads TGTGCCACACGCTCGACAGGCGTCAATCGGCCCCAGCATTTT. Translated: CATRSTGVNRPQHF.

As to this clonotype: Being one base from a much bigger clone, this may be a read error. J is TRBJ1-5 and V is TRBV6-1, with D unclear. The length of the CDR3 is 15 residues. V lost 5 bases and J lost 1, with 12 bases in between. Germline V gene sequence: CDR1 MNHNS, CDR2 SASEGT. For the CDR3, the DNA is TGTGCCAGCAGTCACCCCGGTGGAAGCAATCAGCCCCAGCATTTT. It specifies CASSHPGGSNQPQHF.

This clonotype was counted many times. J is TRBJ1-2 and V is TRBV6-5; 7 bases are a match to TRBD1. Trimming cost V 0 bases and J 9 bases; bases outside gene matches: 7. The CDR3 runs 14 residues. The germline gives CDR1 MNHEY, CDR2 SVGAGI. The CDR3 protein is CASSYSGQNYRYTF. The DNA of the CDR3 is TGTGCCAGCAGTTACTCGGGACAGAATTATCGCTACACCTTC.

This clonotype showed up many times. The gene calls are TRBV13 and TRBJ2-7; perhaps TRBD2 as D (5 bases). The germline gives CDR1 PRHDT, CDR2 FYEKMQ (reference sequence). Trimming removed 5 bases from V and 2 bases from J, with 13 bases in between. The CDR3 totals 14 residues. The CDR3 nucleotides are TGTGCCAGCAGCGCCAGAAGGGAGACCTACGAGCAGTACTTC. It is translated as CASSARRETYEQYF. Supplemented by reference TRBV13 and TRBJ2-7, the full variable domain reads AAGVIQSPRHLIKEKRETATLKCYPIPRHDTVYWYQQGPGQDPQFLISFYEKMQSDKGSIPDRFSAQQFSDYHSELNMSSLELGDSALYFCASSARRETYEQYFGPGTRLTVT.

This chain uses TRBV20-1 with TRBJ2-7; possible D gene TRBD2, 6 bases. The V gene lost 1 base and the J gene lost 5 bases, with 15 bases spanning the gap. This CDR3 comprises 14 residues. Germline loops: CDR1 DFQATT, CDR2 SNEGSKA (reference sequence). The CDR3 is CSARVVGGVHEQYF. Here the CDR3 DNA reads TGCAGTGCTAGAGTGGTGGGCGGGGTCCACGAGCAGTACTTC.

This chain connects TRBV7-2 to TRBJ1-1; possibly TRBD1 for D (6 bases). The germline gives CDR1 SGHTA, CDR2 FQGNSA. The CDR3 totals 15 residues. Trimming cost V 6 bases and J 4 bases, with 18 bases left between them. CDR3 coding DNA: TGTGCCAGCAGTCTCAGCGGGGGGGCGGCCACTGAAGCTTTCTTT. As protein: CASSLSGGAATEAFF.

The table lists this clonotype with many counts. The genes are TRBV10-3 and TRBJ2-5; D is unclear. CDR1 ENHRY and CDR2 SYGVKD come from the germline V gene. The CDR3 totals 14 residues. V gave up 10 bases and J gave up 6 bases, with 21 bases separating them. In DNA, the CDR3 is TGTGCCACCAGGCCGGATCCCGAGGTGAAGACCCAGTACTTC. It codes for CATRPDPEVKTQYF.

The CDR3 loop reads CASSQDQGQRNSPLHF. CDR3 DNA sequence: TGCGCCAGCAGCCAAGATCAGGGACAGCGTAATTCACCCCTCCACTTT. The rearrangement joins TRBV4-1 to TRBJ1-6; 7 bases line up with TRBD1. J lost 6 bases, V lost 0 bases, and 5 bases had no gene match. CDR1 MGHRA and CDR2 YSYEKL come from the germline V gene. The CDR3 loop spans 16 amino acids.

As to this clonotype: This may be a read error: a much more frequent sequence differs by one nucleotide. The gene calls are TRBV12-5 and TRBJ2-4; TRBD1 matches at 8 bases. The J call may be mistaken, given a closer DNA end match to TRBJ1-2. Germline CDR1 reads LGHNT; CDR2 reads FRNRAP. This CDR3 is built from 17 residues. CDR3 protein: CASGLIRGRTAYRGYTF. The CDR3 bases are TGTGCTAGTGGTTTGATCAGGGGGCGCACGGCGTATCGTGGCTACACCTTC.

This clonotype was counted many times. The germline gene is not matched at one end of the junction; a read error may be the cause. This chain uses TRBV5-1 with TRBJ2-7, with D uncertain. The CDR3 contains 13 residues. Germline V gives CDR1 SGHRS, CDR2 YFSETQ. The chain's CDR3 is CASSRGAVVEQYF. The CDR3 nucleotides read TGTGCCAGCAGCCGTGGTGCGGTGGTCGAGCAGTACTTC.

This clonotype was picked up many times. J is TRBJ2-3 and V is TRBV4-2; D may be TRBD1 (6 bases). V lost 6 bases and J lost 5, with 21 bases in between. The CDR3 spans 16 residues. Germline V CDR1 and CDR2: LGHNA, YNFKEQ. The CDR3 sequence: CASSPDGTLKGDTQYF. The CDR3 DNA sequence: TGTGCCAGCAGTCCCGATGGGACATTGAAGGGAGATACGCAGTATTTT.

Of note for this clonotype: A far larger clone is one base from this, pointing to a likely read error. The rearrangement uses TRBV6-2 or TRBV6-3 and TRBJ1-1, with D unresolved. This CDR3 spans 14 amino acids. The germline V gene has CDR1 MNHEY and CDR2 SVGEGT. The V gene lost 5 bases and the J gene lost 4 bases, with 14 bases spanning the gap. CDR3: CASSRTRAVTEAFF. The CDR3 DNA is TGTGCCAGCAGTAGAACGCGGGCTGTCACTGAAGCTTTCTTT.